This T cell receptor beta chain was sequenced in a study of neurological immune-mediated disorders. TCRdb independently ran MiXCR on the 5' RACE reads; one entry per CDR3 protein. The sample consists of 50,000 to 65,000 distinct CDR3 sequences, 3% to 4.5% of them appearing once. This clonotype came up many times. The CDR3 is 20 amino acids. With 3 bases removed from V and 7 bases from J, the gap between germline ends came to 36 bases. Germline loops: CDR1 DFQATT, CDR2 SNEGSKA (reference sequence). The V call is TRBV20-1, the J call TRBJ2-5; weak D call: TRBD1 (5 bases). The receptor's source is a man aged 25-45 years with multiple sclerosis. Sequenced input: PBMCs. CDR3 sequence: CSASRTQGADRLTQYLTQYF. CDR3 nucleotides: TGCAGTGCTAGTCGGACCCAAGGGGCAGACCGGTTGACCCAGTACTTGACCCAGTACTTC.